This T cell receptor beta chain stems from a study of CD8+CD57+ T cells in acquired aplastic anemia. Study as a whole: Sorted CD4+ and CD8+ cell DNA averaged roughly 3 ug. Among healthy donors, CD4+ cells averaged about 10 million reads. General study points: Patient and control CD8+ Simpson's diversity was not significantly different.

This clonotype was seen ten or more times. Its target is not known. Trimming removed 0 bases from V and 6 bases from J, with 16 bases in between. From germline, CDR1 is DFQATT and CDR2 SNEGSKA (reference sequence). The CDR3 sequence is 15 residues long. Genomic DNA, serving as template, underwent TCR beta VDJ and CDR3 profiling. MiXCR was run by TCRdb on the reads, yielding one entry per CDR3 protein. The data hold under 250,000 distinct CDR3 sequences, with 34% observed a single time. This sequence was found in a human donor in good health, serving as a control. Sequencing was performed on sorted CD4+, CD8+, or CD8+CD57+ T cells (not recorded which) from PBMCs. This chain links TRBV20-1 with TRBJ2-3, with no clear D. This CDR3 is CSARDEILVWDTQYF. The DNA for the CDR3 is TGCAGTGCTAGAGATGAAATCCTGGTTTGGGATACGCAGTATTTT.